This TCR beta chain was recovered during a study of blood T cell repertoires in COVID-19. Study in general: Samples came from the United States, Italy and Spain, spanning acute and convalescent COVID-19. PBMCs, B-cell-depleted T cells, or T cells provided the cDNA or gDNA that made up the material.

Per the germline V gene, CDR1 is LGHDT and CDR2 is YNNKEL (reference sequence). The CDR3 sequence is 15 residues long. The ends lost 5 bases at V and 0 bases at J; junction bases unmatched: 3. Participant-given clinical history determined each cohort assignment. In the original processing: Amplification with reference gene primers provided the estimates of nucleated cell counts. Profiling relied on immunoSEQ multiplex PCR, and the TCRdb table lists in-frame clones only, not all of them. V and J calls and clone size come straight from that table; D and trimming were deduced from the DNA. The table shows approximately 150,000 clones, with about 86% occurring only once.

Sequenced material: PBMCs or T cells enriched from blood (not recorded which). This TCR was sampled from a man aged 35 to 55 with acute COVID-19. The chain uses TRBV3-1 (or the pseudogene TRBV3-2) and TRBJ2-3; 9 nucleotides agree with TRBD2. CDR3 in amino acids: CASSLTSGSTDTQYF. CDR3 DNA: TGTGCCAGCAGCTTAACTAGCGGGAGCACAGATACGCAGTATTTT.